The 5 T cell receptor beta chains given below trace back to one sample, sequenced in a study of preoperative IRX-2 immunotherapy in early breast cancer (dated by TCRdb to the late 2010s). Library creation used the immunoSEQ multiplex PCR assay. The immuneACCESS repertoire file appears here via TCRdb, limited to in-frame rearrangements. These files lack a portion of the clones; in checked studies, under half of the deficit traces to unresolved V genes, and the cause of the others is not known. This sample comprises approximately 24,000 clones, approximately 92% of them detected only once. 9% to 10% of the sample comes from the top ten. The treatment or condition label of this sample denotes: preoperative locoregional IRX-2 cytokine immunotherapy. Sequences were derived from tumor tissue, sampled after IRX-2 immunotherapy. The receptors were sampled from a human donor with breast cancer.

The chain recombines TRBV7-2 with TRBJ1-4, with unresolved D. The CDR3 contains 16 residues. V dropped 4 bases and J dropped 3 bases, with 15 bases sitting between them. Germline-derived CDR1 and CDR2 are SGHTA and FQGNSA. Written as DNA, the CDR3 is TGTGCCAGCAGCTGGTTGGCTAACAGCCCTAATGAAAAACTGTTTTTT. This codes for CASSWLANSPNEKLFF. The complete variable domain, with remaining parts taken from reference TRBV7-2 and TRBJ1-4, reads GAGVSQSPSNKVTEKGKDVELRCDPISGHTALYWYRQSLGQGLEFLIYFQGNSAPDKSGLPSDRFSAERTGGSVSTLTIQRTQQEDSAVYLCASSWLANSPNEKLFFGSGTQLSVL.

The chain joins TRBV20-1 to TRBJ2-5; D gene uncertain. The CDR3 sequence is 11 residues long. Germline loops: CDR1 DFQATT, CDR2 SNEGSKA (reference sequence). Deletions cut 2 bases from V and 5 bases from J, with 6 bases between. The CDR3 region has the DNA TGCAGTGCTAGACCGGAGGAGACCCAGTACTTC. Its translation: CSARPEETQYF.

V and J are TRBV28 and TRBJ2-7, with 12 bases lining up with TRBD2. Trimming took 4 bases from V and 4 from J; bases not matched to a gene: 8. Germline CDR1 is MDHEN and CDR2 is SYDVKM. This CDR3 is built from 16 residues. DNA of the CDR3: TGTGCCAGCAGTTCAACACCGACTAGCGGGAGTTACGAGCAGTACTTC. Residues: CASSSTPTSGSYEQYF.

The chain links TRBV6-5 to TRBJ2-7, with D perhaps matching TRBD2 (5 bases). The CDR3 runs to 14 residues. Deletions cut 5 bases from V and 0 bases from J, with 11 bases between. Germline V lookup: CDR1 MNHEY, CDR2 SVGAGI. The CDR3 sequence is CASSTGFASYEQYF. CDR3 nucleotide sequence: TGTGCCAGCAGTACGGGGTTCGCCTCCTACGAGCAGTACTTC.

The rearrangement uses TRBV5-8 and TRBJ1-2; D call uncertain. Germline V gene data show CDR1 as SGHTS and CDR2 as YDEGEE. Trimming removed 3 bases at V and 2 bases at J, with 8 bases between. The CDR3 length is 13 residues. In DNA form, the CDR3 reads TGTGCCAGCAGCTCCGCAGACAACTATGGCTACACCTTC. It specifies CASSSADNYGYTF.